This T cell receptor (beta chain) was profiled in a study of T cells in Graves' hyperthyroidism and ophthalmopathy. Overall study: At the time of initial diagnosis and before any treatment, peripheral blood was collected.

The germline gives CDR1 LNHDA, CDR2 SQIVND (reference sequence). The CDR3 loop spans 14 amino acids. V lost 3 bases, J lost 0 bases, and 8 bases lay in between. TCR beta CDR3 regions were amplified from RNA. The study used the HTBI primer set for a first-round RT-PCR of the TCR CDR3. TCRdb fed the multiplex PCR reads into MiXCR, producing one record per CDR3 protein. The table lists some 490,000 distinct CDR3 sequences, approximately 23% of them singletons. Each diagnosis was grounded in clinical symptoms, serum thyroxine and TRAb, thyroid ultrasound, and orbital computed tomography. This sequence was found in a woman in her 70s with Graves' ophthalmopathy. The sample consisted of blood. The chain uses TRBV19 and TRBJ1-1; unclear D gene. The CDR3 nucleotides read TGTGCCAGTAGTATCTTCACGGTGAACACTGAAGCTTTCTTT. This gives the protein CASSIFTVNTEAFF.